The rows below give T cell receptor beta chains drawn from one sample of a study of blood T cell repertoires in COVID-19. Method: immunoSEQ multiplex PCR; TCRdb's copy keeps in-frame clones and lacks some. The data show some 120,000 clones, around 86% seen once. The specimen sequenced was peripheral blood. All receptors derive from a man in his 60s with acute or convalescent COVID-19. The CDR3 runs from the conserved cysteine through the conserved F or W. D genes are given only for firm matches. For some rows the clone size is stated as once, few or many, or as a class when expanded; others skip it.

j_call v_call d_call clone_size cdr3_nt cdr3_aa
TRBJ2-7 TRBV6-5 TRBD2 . TGTGCCAGCAAAGGGGCCTGGGGGGGACTACGGAAGCAGTACTTC CASKGAWGGLRKQYF
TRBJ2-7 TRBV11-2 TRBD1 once TGTGCCAGCAGCTGGGGACAGGGAGCCCATAACGAGCAGTACTTC CASSWGQGAHNEQYF
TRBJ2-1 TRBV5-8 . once TGTGCCAGCCAATCCCGGCCAGGGACCTACAATGAGCAGTTCTTC CASQSRPGTYNEQFF
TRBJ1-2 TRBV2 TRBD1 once TGTGCCAGCAGTGAAGAGACAGGGTTGGGAGGCTACACCTTC CASSEETGLGGYTF
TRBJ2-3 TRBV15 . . TGTGCCACCAGCGTACAGGGAGGGAGCACAGATACGCAGTATTTT CATSVQGGSTDTQYF
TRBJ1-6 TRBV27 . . TGTGCCAGCAGCCCCGGAAGGAGTGTTGTTTCACCCCTCCACTTT CASSPGRSVVSPLHF
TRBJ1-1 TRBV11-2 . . TGTGCCAGCAGCTTAATTAGTTCAGGGGCGGCTTTCTTT CASSLISSGAAFF
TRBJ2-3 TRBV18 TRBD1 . TGTGCCAGCTCACCCCCGGGACAGGGGAGAGATACGCAGTATTTT CASSPPGQGRDTQYF
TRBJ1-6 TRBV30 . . TGTGCCTGGAGTTTTAGGGGGAAATCACCCCTCCACTTT CAWSFRGKSPLHF
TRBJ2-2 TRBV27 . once TGTGCCAGCAGTTTATACCCGGGACTGATGAACACCGGGGAGCTGTTTTTT CASSLYPGLMNTGELFF
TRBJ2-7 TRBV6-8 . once TGTGCCAGCACGTTGGGGGACGGGAGCTACGAGCAGTACTTC CASTLGDGSYEQYF
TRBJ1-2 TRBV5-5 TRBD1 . TGTGCCAGCAGCTTTAACAGGGGCTATGGCTACACCTTC CASSFNRGYGYTF
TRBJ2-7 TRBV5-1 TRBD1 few TGCGCCAGCAGCTTTGGACAGGGTCCCTACGAGCAGTACTTC CASSFGQGPYEQYF
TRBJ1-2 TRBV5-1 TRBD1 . TGCGCCAGCAGCTCACAGGGGTGGGATGGCTACACCTTC CASSSQGWDGYTF
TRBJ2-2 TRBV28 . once TGTGCCAGCACCCAGCGAGGGGGCACCGGGGAGCTGTTTTTT CASTQRGGTGELFF
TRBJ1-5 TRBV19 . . TGTGCCAGTAGTATGGGGGCTAGGCAGCCCCAGCATTTT CASSMGARQPQHF
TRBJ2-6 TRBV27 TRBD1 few TGTGCCAGCAGTGCCCCGCAGGGGGCGAGCGGGGCCAACGTCCTGACTTTC CASSAPQGASGANVLTF
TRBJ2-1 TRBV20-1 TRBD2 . TGCAGTGCTAGTTCTAGCGGGCTGGGCTACAATGAGCAGTTCTTC CSASSSGLGYNEQFF
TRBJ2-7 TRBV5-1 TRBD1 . TGCGCCAGCAGCTGGACCGGGACAGGGGACTACGAGCAGTACTTC CASSWTGTGDYEQYF
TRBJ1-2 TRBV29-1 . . TGCAGCGTGGAGGACTCCGAGAGTGGCTACACCTTC CSVEDSESGYTF
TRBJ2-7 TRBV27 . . TGTGCCAGCAGTCGGACAGTCTTGCCTTACTACGAGCAGTACTTC CASSRTVLPYYEQYF
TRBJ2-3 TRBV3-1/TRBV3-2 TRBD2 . TGTGCCAGCAGCTTTACTAGCGGGAGGACAGATACGCAGTATTTT CASSFTSGRTDTQYF
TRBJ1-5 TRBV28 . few TGTGCCAGCAGTTTGGCTTATAGCAATCAGCCCCAGCATTTT CASSLAYSNQPQHF
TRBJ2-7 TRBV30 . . TGTGCCTGGAGTGTACTTGCGGACTCCTACGAGCAGTACTTC CAWSVLADSYEQYF
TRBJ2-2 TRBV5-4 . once TGTGCCAGCAGCTTGCCGAGGGCGAACACCGGGGAGCTGTTTTTT CASSLPRANTGELFF
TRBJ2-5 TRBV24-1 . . TGTGCCACCAGTGACGCCGCGAGTTTCCAAGAGACCCAGTACTTC CATSDAASFQETQYF
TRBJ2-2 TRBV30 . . TGTGCCTGGACTAACACCGGGGAGCTGTTTTTT CAWTNTGELFF
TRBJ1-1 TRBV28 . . TGTGCCAGCAGCCTAAGGGGCGGCAGTCTGAACACTGAAGCTTTCTTT CASSLRGGSLNTEAFF
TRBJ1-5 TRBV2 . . TGTGCCAGCAGTCCCCCTAATCAGCCCCAGCATTTT CASSPPNQPQHF
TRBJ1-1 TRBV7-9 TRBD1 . TGTGCCAGCACGCTAGGGTACAGGGGGAACACTGAAGCTTTCTTT CASTLGYRGNTEAFF
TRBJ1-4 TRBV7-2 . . TGTGCCAGCAGCTTAATTTCCGGGGGATCGGGTGAAAAACTGTTTTTT CASSLISGGSGEKLFF
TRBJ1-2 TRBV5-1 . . TGCGCCAGCAGCATACAGGCGACCTATGGCTACACCTTC CASSIQATYGYTF
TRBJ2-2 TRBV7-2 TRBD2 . TGTGCCAGCAGCTTAGGGGGGATAGCGGGGACCGGGGAGCTGTTTTTT CASSLGGIAGTGELFF
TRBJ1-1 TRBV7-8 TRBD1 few TGTGCCAGCATGCAGGGGGTTGAAGCTTTCTTT CASMQGVEAFF
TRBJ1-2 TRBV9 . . TGTGCCAGCAGCGTAGCATACAGCGGCCTCTATGGCTACACCTTC CASSVAYSGLYGYTF
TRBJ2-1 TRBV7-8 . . TGTGCCAGCAGCTTAGGAGGAGAGGAGAATGAGCAGTTCTTC CASSLGGEENEQFF
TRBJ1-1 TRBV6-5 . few TGTGCCAGCAGCCGTTACACTGAAGCTTTCTTT CASSRYTEAFF
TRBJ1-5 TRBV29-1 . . TGCAGCGTTGGGGATGGGGGGGGAAGGCAGCCCCAGCATTTT CSVGDGGGRQPQHF
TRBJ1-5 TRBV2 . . TGTGCCAGCAGTGAATTCATACCTCTGGACAGCACTCAGCCCCAGCATTTT CASSEFIPLDSTQPQHF